This T cell receptor beta chain was documented in a study of T-cell reconstitution after alpha-beta-depleted transplantation in children. This clonotype was seen at least ten times. The target antigen is unknown. Study-level findings and limits: By one year post-transplant, T-cell counts and diversity largely arose from T cells that were newly produced.

Losses at the gene ends were 6 bases for V and 3 bases for J; bases not matched to a gene: 3. The CDR3 length is 13 residues. Germline V CDR1 and CDR2: SQVTM, ANQGSEA. Unique molecular identifiers were used in preparing the TCRbeta library. TCRdb reprocessed the PCR reads via MiXCR and lists one record per CDR3 protein. Of 200,000 or so distinct CDR3 sequences in the sample, 6.3% were seen once. The V and J genes are TRBV29-1 and TRBJ1-4; 8 nucleotides match TRBD1. Material: PBMCs, obtained before TCRalphabeta/CD19-depleted stem cell transplant. The clonotype originates from a girl under three years old with combined immunodeficiency, due to receive a stem cell transplant. This CDR3 reads CSVGQGPNEKLFF. CDR3 nucleotide sequence: TGCAGCGTCGGACAGGGCCCTAATGAAAAACTGTTTTTT.